The entry below gives a single TCR beta chain sequence along with its context. Its antigen is undetermined. This sample was included in a study of cytomegalovirus exposure and HLA in healthy donors. The study ran its PCR with 60 Vbeta and 13 Jbeta primers. Using immunoSEQ multiplex PCR, the repertoire was profiled, and TCRdb retains in-frame clones only, with some absent. The data hold roughly 100,000 clones, with roughly 76% observed a single time. Regarding the study as a whole: Cytomegalovirus-associated TCR beta chains were listed, numbering around 150. TCR association rates varied by HLA locus in a later analysis, with DRB1 highest and HLA-C lowest.

The germline V gene encodes CDR1 SGDLS and CDR2 YYNGEE. V lost 3 bases to trimming and J lost 5 bases; unmatched junction nucleotides: 7. The CDR3 loop spans 15 amino acids. The V and J genes are TRBV9 and TRBJ1-1; 10 bases are a match to TRBD1. The sample was PBMCs. The receptor comes from a man younger than 40 in good health and CMV-seropositive. The CDR3 nucleotides read TGTGCCAGCAGCGCCCACGGGACAGGGGATACTGAAGCTTTCTTT. Translated, it gives CASSAHGTGDTEAFF.